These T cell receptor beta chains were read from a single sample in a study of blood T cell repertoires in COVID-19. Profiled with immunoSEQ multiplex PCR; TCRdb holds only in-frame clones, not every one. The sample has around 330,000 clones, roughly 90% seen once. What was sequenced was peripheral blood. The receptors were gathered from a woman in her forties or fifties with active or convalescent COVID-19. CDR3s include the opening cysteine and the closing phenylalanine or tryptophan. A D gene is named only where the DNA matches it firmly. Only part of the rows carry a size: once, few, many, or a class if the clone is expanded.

CDR3nt: TGTGCCAGCGATGGACAGCCCAACTATGGCTACACCTTC
CDR3aa: CASDGQPNYGYTF
v_gene: TRBV7-9
abundance: few
d_gene: NA
j_gene: TRBJ1-2

CDR3nt: TGTGCCAGCACCCGAGAGAGAGATTATGGCTACACCTTC
CDR3aa: CASTRERDYGYTF
v_gene: TRBV7-8
abundance: NA
d_gene: NA
j_gene: TRBJ1-2

CDR3nt: TGTGCCAGCAGCTTAAGTGCGGGGGGGTTGTACGAGCAGTACTTC
CDR3aa: CASSLSAGGLYEQYF
v_gene: TRBV7-2
abundance: NA
d_gene: TRBD2
j_gene: TRBJ2-7

CDR3nt: TGTGCCACCAGCAGAGAGAGACAGCACCCAATTCAGTACTTC
CDR3aa: CATSRERQHPIQYF
v_gene: TRBV15
abundance: NA
d_gene: NA
j_gene: TRBJ2-4

CDR3nt: TGTGCCATCGCTTCAGGGGTTGATCAGCCCCAGCATTTT
CDR3aa: CAIASGVDQPQHF
v_gene: TRBV10-3
abundance: NA
d_gene: NA
j_gene: TRBJ1-5

CDR3nt: TGTGCCAGCGAGCGAACTGGGGCTGGCTACACCTTC
CDR3aa: CASERTGAGYTF
v_gene: TRBV25-1
abundance: NA
d_gene: NA
j_gene: TRBJ1-2

CDR3nt: TGTGCCAGTAGTATCGGAGGTCGGGATCCACCCCTCCACTTT
CDR3aa: CASSIGGRDPPLHF
v_gene: TRBV19
abundance: NA
d_gene: NA
j_gene: TRBJ1-6

CDR3nt: TGTGCCAGCAGGCCGGGACGGGCGGGGACCTTAAACTATGGCTACACCTTC
CDR3aa: CASRPGRAGTLNYGYTF
v_gene: TRBV28
abundance: NA
d_gene: NA
j_gene: TRBJ1-2

CDR3nt: TGTGCCAGCAGCCAAGGTCCGACAGGGACTGGAAACACCATATATTTT
CDR3aa: CASSQGPTGTGNTIYF
v_gene: TRBV4-2
abundance: NA
d_gene: TRBD1
j_gene: TRBJ1-3

CDR3nt: TGTGCCAGCAGTTCAGGGGACTATGGCTACACCTTC
CDR3aa: CASSSGDYGYTF
v_gene: TRBV28
abundance: once
d_gene: NA
j_gene: TRBJ1-2

CDR3nt: TGTGCCAGCAGTGATACCGGGACATCCTACGAGCAGTACTTC
CDR3aa: CASSDTGTSYEQYF
v_gene: TRBV2
abundance: NA
d_gene: NA
j_gene: TRBJ2-7

CDR3nt: TGTGCCAGCAGCTTAGATTTGCCAGGGTATTACGAGACCCAGTACTTC
CDR3aa: CASSLDLPGYYETQYF
v_gene: TRBV7-9
abundance: once
d_gene: NA
j_gene: TRBJ2-5

CDR3nt: TGTGCCAGCAGCCAAGATCGGACAGGGGGCGCCTACAATGAGCAGTTCTTC
CDR3aa: CASSQDRTGGAYNEQFF
v_gene: TRBV4-2
abundance: NA
d_gene: TRBD1
j_gene: TRBJ2-1

CDR3nt: TGTGCCAGCAGCCAACTCAGGTTGGGCGGGGAGCTGTTTTTT
CDR3aa: CASSQLRLGGELFF
v_gene: TRBV14
abundance: NA
d_gene: NA
j_gene: TRBJ2-2

CDR3nt: TGTGCCAGCAGCTTAAGTCCTAGCGGGATTCACTCTGGGGCCAACGTCCTGACTTTC
CDR3aa: CASSLSPSGIHSGANVLTF
v_gene: TRBV7-3
abundance: NA
d_gene: TRBD2
j_gene: TRBJ2-6

CDR3nt: TGTGCCAGCAGCCCCGGGACAGGCCGCGGCAACACTGAAGCTTTCTTT
CDR3aa: CASSPGTGRGNTEAFF
v_gene: TRBV7-9
abundance: NA
d_gene: TRBD1
j_gene: TRBJ1-1

CDR3nt: TGTGCCAGCAGCCCGAAGACAGTTTCTCAAGCTTTCTTT
CDR3aa: CASSPKTVSQAFF
v_gene: TRBV11-2
abundance: NA
d_gene: NA
j_gene: TRBJ1-1

CDR3nt: TGTGCCAGCAGTGTACCGACAGGGGCCATATCTGGAAACACCATATATTTT
CDR3aa: CASSVPTGAISGNTIYF
v_gene: TRBV28
abundance: once
d_gene: TRBD1
j_gene: TRBJ1-3

CDR3nt: TGTGCCAGCAGCGTTGGGGCAGGGAGGCGGGAGACCCAGTACTTC
CDR3aa: CASSVGAGRRETQYF
v_gene: TRBV9
abundance: NA
d_gene: NA
j_gene: TRBJ2-5

CDR3nt: TGTGCCCCCCGGGGCTCTGGGGCCAACGTCCTGACTTTC
CDR3aa: CAPRGSGANVLTF
v_gene: TRBV27
abundance: NA
d_gene: NA
j_gene: TRBJ2-6

CDR3nt: TGCGCCAGCAGCCAAGGAGGTGGGAGATCCTACAATGAGCAGTTCTTC
CDR3aa: CASSQGGGRSYNEQFF
v_gene: TRBV4-1
abundance: NA
d_gene: NA
j_gene: TRBJ2-1

CDR3nt: TGTGCCAGCTCACCACCAACAGGGACGGAAAAACTGTTTTTT
CDR3aa: CASSPPTGTEKLFF
v_gene: TRBV18
abundance: once
d_gene: NA
j_gene: TRBJ1-4

CDR3nt: TGTGCCAGCAGCCAAGTAGGAGCAAATGAGCAGTTCTTC
CDR3aa: CASSQVGANEQFF
v_gene: TRBV4-2
abundance: NA
d_gene: NA
j_gene: TRBJ2-1

CDR3nt: TGTGCCTGGGACTTGCCAGCCGGGAAAGTCAGTGAAGCTTTCTTT
CDR3aa: CAWDLPAGKVSEAFF
v_gene: TRBV30
abundance: few
d_gene: NA
j_gene: TRBJ1-1

CDR3nt: TGTGCCAGCAGCCCAGATTTCGACAGGGTGACTGAAGCTTTCTTT
CDR3aa: CASSPDFDRVTEAFF
v_gene: TRBV7-2
abundance: few
d_gene: TRBD1
j_gene: TRBJ1-1

CDR3nt: TGTGCCATCAGTGACGGTACAACTAATGAAAAACTGTTTTTT
CDR3aa: CAISDGTTNEKLFF
v_gene: TRBV10-3
abundance: NA
d_gene: NA
j_gene: TRBJ1-4

CDR3nt: TGTGCCAGCACCTTAGACAGGGTGAATGGCTACACCTTC
CDR3aa: CASTLDRVNGYTF
v_gene: TRBV2
abundance: NA
d_gene: TRBD1
j_gene: TRBJ1-2

CDR3nt: TGTGCCAGCAGTTTAGTACAGGGGGGGACCGGGGAGCTGTTTTTT
CDR3aa: CASSLVQGGTGELFF
v_gene: TRBV28
abundance: NA
d_gene: NA
j_gene: TRBJ2-2

CDR3nt: TGTGCCAGCAGCGCCCGGGACAGGGATTCACCCCTCCACTTT
CDR3aa: CASSARDRDSPLHF
v_gene: TRBV9
abundance: NA
d_gene: TRBD1
j_gene: TRBJ1-6

CDR3nt: TGTGCCAGCCACCCCAAGCCCCAGCGGGAGGGCACAGATACGCAGTATTTT
CDR3aa: CASHPKPQREGTDTQYF
v_gene: TRBV11-2
abundance: NA
d_gene: TRBD2
j_gene: TRBJ2-3

CDR3nt: TGCGCCAGCAGCTTGGGACGAGGCACCGGGGAGCTGTTTTTT
CDR3aa: CASSLGRGTGELFF
v_gene: TRBV5-1
abundance: NA
d_gene: NA
j_gene: TRBJ2-2

CDR3nt: TGCAGCGTTCTGGGGTCAGGGGTCAGCACAGATACGCAGTATTTT
CDR3aa: CSVLGSGVSTDTQYF
v_gene: TRBV29-1
abundance: NA
d_gene: NA
j_gene: TRBJ2-3

CDR3nt: TGTGCCAGCTCACCACTGGACAGTCTTAGAAGAAACACCATATATTTT
CDR3aa: CASSPLDSLRRNTIYF
v_gene: TRBV18
abundance: NA
d_gene: NA
j_gene: TRBJ1-3

CDR3nt: TGTGCCAGCAGCCGGGACTTTCGACTCGAGCAGTACTTC
CDR3aa: CASSRDFRLEQYF
v_gene: TRBV7-2
abundance: few
d_gene: NA
j_gene: TRBJ2-7

CDR3nt: TGTGCCAGCTCACCCCTACAGGGGGCTCAGGAGACCCAGTACTTC
CDR3aa: CASSPLQGAQETQYF
v_gene: TRBV18
abundance: NA
d_gene: TRBD1
j_gene: TRBJ2-5

CDR3nt: TGTGCCAGCAGCGCAGGAGGACTAGCGGGCTCCTACGAGCAGTACTTC
CDR3aa: CASSAGGLAGSYEQYF
v_gene: TRBV9
abundance: NA
d_gene: TRBD2
j_gene: TRBJ2-7

CDR3nt: TGTGCCAGCAGTTCCTTTGGGCGGACTGGAAACGAGCAGTACTTC
CDR3aa: CASSSFGRTGNEQYF
v_gene: TRBV28
abundance: once
d_gene: NA
j_gene: TRBJ2-7

CDR3nt: TGCGCCAGCAGCCAAGGACAGACAAGAATCTACGAGCAGTACTTC
CDR3aa: CASSQGQTRIYEQYF
v_gene: TRBV4-1
abundance: NA
d_gene: NA
j_gene: TRBJ2-7

CDR3nt: TGTGCCTGGAGACAGGGCTATGGCTACACCTTC
CDR3aa: CAWRQGYGYTF
v_gene: TRBV30
abundance: NA
d_gene: NA
j_gene: TRBJ1-2

CDR3nt: TGTGCCAGCAGTTCAGCGGAGACCCAGTACTTC
CDR3aa: CASSSAETQYF
v_gene: TRBV6-2/TRBV6-3
abundance: NA
d_gene: NA
j_gene: TRBJ2-5

CDR3nt: TGTGCCAGCAGGCCACAGGGGGCAGGGGAGACCCAGTACTTC
CDR3aa: CASRPQGAGETQYF
v_gene: TRBV6-5
abundance: NA
d_gene: TRBD1
j_gene: TRBJ2-5

CDR3nt: TGTGCCAGTAGTATTAGTCTAGCGGGAGGAAGCGAGCAGTACTTC
CDR3aa: CASSISLAGGSEQYF
v_gene: TRBV19
abundance: NA
d_gene: TRBD2
j_gene: TRBJ2-7

CDR3nt: TGTGCCAGCAGCGCCCGCAGAGGCAGTGAAAAACTGTTTTTT
CDR3aa: CASSARRGSEKLFF
v_gene: TRBV5-5
abundance: NA
d_gene: NA
j_gene: TRBJ1-4

CDR3nt: TGTGCCAGCAGCTTAGGTCCCCAGGGTTCGAACACCGGGGAGCTGTTTTTT
CDR3aa: CASSLGPQGSNTGELFF
v_gene: TRBV7-3
abundance: NA
d_gene: NA
j_gene: TRBJ2-2

CDR3nt: TGTGCCAGCAGCTTAAATCCACCGCGGGAGAGAATCACCGGGGAGCTGTTTTTT
CDR3aa: CASSLNPPRERITGELFF
v_gene: TRBV7-9
abundance: NA
d_gene: TRBD2
j_gene: TRBJ2-2

CDR3nt: TGTGCCAGCAGCTCCAACACTGAAGCTTTCTTT
CDR3aa: CASSSNTEAFF
v_gene: TRBV6-5
abundance: NA
d_gene: NA
j_gene: TRBJ1-1

CDR3nt: TGCGCCAGCAGCTTCTCCCCCGGAATTCCGTCAGGGGGCCGCTCCTATAATTCACCCCTCCACTTT
CDR3aa: CASSFSPGIPSGGRSYNSPLHF
v_gene: TRBV5-1
abundance: few
d_gene: TRBD1
j_gene: TRBJ1-6

CDR3nt: TGTGCTAGTGGAACCAACGGACTATTCAATGAGCAGTTCTTC
CDR3aa: CASGTNGLFNEQFF
v_gene: TRBV12-5
abundance: NA
d_gene: NA
j_gene: TRBJ2-1

CDR3nt: TGTGCCAGTATCGAGTTCTCGGGAGGCTACACCTTC
CDR3aa: CASIEFSGGYTF
v_gene: TRBV19
abundance: NA
d_gene: NA
j_gene: TRBJ1-2

CDR3nt: TGTGCCAGTAACAAGGGGACTAGCGGACGCTACGAGCAGTACTTC
CDR3aa: CASNKGTSGRYEQYF
v_gene: TRBV19
abundance: NA
d_gene: TRBD2
j_gene: TRBJ2-7

CDR3nt: TGCGCCACCCGGGACTTCGGGGCCAACGTCCTGACTTTC
CDR3aa: CATRDFGANVLTF
v_gene: TRBV10-2
abundance: NA
d_gene: NA
j_gene: TRBJ2-6

CDR3nt: TGCGCCAGCAGGGGGGGACAGGGTACAGATACGCAGTATTTT
CDR3aa: CASRGGQGTDTQYF
v_gene: TRBV5-1
abundance: NA
d_gene: TRBD1
j_gene: TRBJ2-3

CDR3nt: TGCGCCAGCAGCCAAGATTCGTCTAGCAGGTTCTACGAGCAGTACTTC
CDR3aa: CASSQDSSSRFYEQYF
v_gene: TRBV4-1
abundance: NA
d_gene: NA
j_gene: TRBJ2-7

CDR3nt: TGCGCCAGCAGCTCCACGCTCGGACAGGGGAACACTGAAGCTTTCTTT
CDR3aa: CASSSTLGQGNTEAFF
v_gene: TRBV5-1
abundance: many
d_gene: TRBD1
j_gene: TRBJ1-1

CDR3nt: TGTGCCAGCAGTCCCGCCGTTCAGGGGGATTCACCCCTCCACTTT
CDR3aa: CASSPAVQGDSPLHF
v_gene: TRBV6-5
abundance: NA
d_gene: TRBD1
j_gene: TRBJ1-6